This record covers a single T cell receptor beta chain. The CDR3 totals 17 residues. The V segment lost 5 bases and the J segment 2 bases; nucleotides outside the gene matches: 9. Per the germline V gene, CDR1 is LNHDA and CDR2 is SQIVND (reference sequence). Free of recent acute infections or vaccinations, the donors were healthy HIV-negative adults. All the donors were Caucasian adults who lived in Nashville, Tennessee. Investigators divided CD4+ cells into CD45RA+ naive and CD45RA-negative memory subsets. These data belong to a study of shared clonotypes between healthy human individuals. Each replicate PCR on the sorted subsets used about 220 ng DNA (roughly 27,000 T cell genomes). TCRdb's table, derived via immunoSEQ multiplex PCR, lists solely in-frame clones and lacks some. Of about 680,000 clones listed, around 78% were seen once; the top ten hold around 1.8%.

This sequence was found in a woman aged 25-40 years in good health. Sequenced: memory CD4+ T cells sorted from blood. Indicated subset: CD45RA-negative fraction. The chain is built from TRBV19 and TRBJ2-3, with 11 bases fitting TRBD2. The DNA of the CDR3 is TGTGCCAGTAGTCTCAATTTTAGCGGGGGGGTCACAGATACGCAGTATTTT. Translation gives CASSLNFSGGVTDTQYF. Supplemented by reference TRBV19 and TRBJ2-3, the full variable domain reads DGGITQSPKYLFRKEGQNVTLSCEQNLNHDAMYWYRQDPGQGLRLIYYSQIVNDFQKGDIAEGYSVSREKKESFPLTVTSAQKNPTAFYLCASSLNFSGGVTDTQYFGPGTRLTVL.